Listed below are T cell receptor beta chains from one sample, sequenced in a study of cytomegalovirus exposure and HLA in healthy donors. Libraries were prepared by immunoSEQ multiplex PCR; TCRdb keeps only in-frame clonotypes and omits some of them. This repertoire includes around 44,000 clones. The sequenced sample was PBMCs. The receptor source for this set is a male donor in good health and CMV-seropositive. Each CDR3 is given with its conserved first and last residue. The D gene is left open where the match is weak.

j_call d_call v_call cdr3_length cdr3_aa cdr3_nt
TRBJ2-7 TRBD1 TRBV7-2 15 CASSSPAGGIDEQYF TGTGCCAGCAGCTCCCCGGCAGGGGGCATAGACGAGCAGTACTTC
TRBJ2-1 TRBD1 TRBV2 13 CASRDRSYNEQFF TGTGCCAGCCGGGACAGGAGTTACAATGAGCAGTTCTTC
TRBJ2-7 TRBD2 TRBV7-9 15 CASSMTSGGWYEQYF TGTGCCAGCAGCATGACTAGCGGGGGATGGTACGAGCAGTACTTC
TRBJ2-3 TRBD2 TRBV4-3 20 CASSQVKWSGAGGPTDTQYF TGCGCCAGCAGCCAAGTGAAGTGGTCTGGAGCGGGGGGCCCCACAGATACGCAGTATTTT
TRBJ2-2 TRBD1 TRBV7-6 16 CASSLKTGGGTGELFF TGTGCCAGCAGCTTAAAGACAGGGGGGGGCACCGGGGAGCTGTTTTTT
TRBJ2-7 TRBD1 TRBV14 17 CASSLRPPRGPIYEQYF TGTGCCAGCAGTCTTAGACCCCCCAGGGGGCCCATCTACGAGCAGTACTTC
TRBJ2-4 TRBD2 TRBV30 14 CAWSVLARKNIQYF TGTGCCTGGAGTGTACTAGCGCGCAAAAACATTCAGTACTTC
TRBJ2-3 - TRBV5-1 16 CASSLELGGSTDTQYF TGCGCCAGCAGCTTGGAGCTAGGCGGGAGCACAGATACGCAGTATTTT
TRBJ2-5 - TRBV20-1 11 CSARLGETQYF TGCAGTGCTAGACTCGGGGAGACCCAGTACTTC
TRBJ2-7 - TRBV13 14 CASSSRQVSYEQYF TGTGCCAGCAGCTCCCGACAGGTATCCTACGAGCAGTACTTC
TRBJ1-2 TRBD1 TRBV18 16 CASSPSSDRGLYGYTF TGTGCCAGCTCACCAAGTTCGGACAGGGGGCTGTATGGCTACACCTTC
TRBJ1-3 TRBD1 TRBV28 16 CASSPDRGRGGNTIYF TGTGCCAGCTCACCGGACAGGGGGCGAGGGGGAAACACCATATATTTT
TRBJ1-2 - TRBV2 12 CASSGDFSGYTF TGTGCCAGCAGTGGGGACTTCAGTGGCTACACCTTC
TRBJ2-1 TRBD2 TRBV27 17 CASSFSSRGGLYNEQFF TGTGCCAGCAGTTTCTCCTCGCGGGGGGGCCTCTACAATGAGCAGTTCTTC
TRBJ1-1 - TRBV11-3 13 CASSSIEGAEAFF TGTGCCAGCAGCTCTATTGAGGGGGCTGAAGCTTTCTTT
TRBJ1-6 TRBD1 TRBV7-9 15 CASSRQGKEDSPLHF TGTGCCAGCAGCCGACAGGGAAAAGAAGATTCACCCCTCCACTTT
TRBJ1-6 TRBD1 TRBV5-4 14 CASSADRGNPILHF TGTGCCAGCAGCGCCGACAGGGGAAACCCCATCCTCCACTTT
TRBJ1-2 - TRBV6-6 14 CASSESREYYGYTF TGTGCCAGCAGCGAGTCCCGGGAGTACTATGGCTACACCTTC
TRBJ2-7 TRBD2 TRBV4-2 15 CASSRSTSGDHEQYF TGTGCCAGCAGCCGATCGACTAGCGGGGACCACGAGCAGTACTTC
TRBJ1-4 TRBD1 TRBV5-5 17 CASRKTGDLLTNEKLFF TGTGCCAGCAGAAAAACAGGGGACCTATTAACTAATGAAAAACTGTTTTTT
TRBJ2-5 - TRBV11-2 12 CASSFYRETQYF TGTGCCAGCAGCTTCTACAGAGAGACCCAGTACTTC
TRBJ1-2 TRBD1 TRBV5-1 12 CASSPTGYGYTF TGCGCCAGCAGCCCGACAGGGTATGGCTACACCTTC
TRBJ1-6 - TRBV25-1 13 CASSAGNHSPLHF TGTGCCAGCAGTGCGGGGAACCACTCACCCCTCCACTTT
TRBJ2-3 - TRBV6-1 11 CASRFSHTQYF TGTGCCAGCAGGTTTAGCCATACGCAGTATTTT
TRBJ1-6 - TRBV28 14 CASSFPGGESPLHF TGTGCCAGCAGTTTTCCGGGAGGAGAATCACCCCTCCACTTT
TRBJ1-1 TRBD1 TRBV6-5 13 CASSSGQGGGAFF TGTGCCAGCAGTTCCGGACAGGGTGGGGGAGCTTTCTTT
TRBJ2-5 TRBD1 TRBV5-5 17 CASSHSLRTGGVETQYF TGTGCCAGCAGCCACTCGCTTAGGACAGGGGGCGTTGAGACCCAGTACTTC
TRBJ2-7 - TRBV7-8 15 CASTRGRLTTHEQYF TGTGCCAGCACCCGGGGAAGGCTAACGACCCACGAGCAGTACTTC
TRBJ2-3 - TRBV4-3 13 CASSQELTDTQYF TGCGCCAGCAGCCAAGAACTAACAGATACGCAGTATTTT
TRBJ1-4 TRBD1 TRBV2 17 CASSGGARGDRDEKLFF TGTGCCAGCAGTGGGGGAGCGAGGGGGGACAGGGATGAAAAACTGTTTTTT
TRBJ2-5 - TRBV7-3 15 CASSPRMGRQETQYF TGTGCCAGCAGCCCCCGTATGGGCAGGCAAGAGACCCAGTACTTC